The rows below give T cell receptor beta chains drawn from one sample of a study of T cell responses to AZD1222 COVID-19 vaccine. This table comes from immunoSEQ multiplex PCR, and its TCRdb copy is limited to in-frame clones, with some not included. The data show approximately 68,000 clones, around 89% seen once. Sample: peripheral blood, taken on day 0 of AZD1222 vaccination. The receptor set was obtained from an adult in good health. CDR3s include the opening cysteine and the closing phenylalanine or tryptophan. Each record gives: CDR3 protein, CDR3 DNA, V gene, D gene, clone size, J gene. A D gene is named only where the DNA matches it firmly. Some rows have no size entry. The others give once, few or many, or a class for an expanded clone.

CDR3aa: CASSLGETRLHSYEQYF; CDR3nt: TGTGCCAGCAGCTTGGGTGAGACCCGGCTCCACTCCTACGAGCAGTACTTC; v_gene: TRBV5-6; d_gene: .; abundance: .; j_gene: TRBJ2-7
CDR3aa: CASSLSTSSGNTIYF; CDR3nt: TGTGCCAGCAGTTTATCTACAAGCTCGGGAAACACCATATATTTT; v_gene: TRBV27; d_gene: .; abundance: .; j_gene: TRBJ1-3
CDR3aa: CASSADRANTGELFF; CDR3nt: TGTGCCAGCAGCGCCGACAGGGCGAACACCGGGGAGCTGTTTTTT; v_gene: TRBV2; d_gene: TRBD1; abundance: .; j_gene: TRBJ2-2
CDR3aa: CASRVQGGTEAFF; CDR3nt: TGTGCCAGCAGGGTACAGGGTGGCACTGAAGCTTTCTTT; v_gene: TRBV3-1/TRBV3-2; d_gene: .; abundance: .; j_gene: TRBJ1-1
CDR3aa: CASSGLSAARGPPTGELFF; CDR3nt: TGTGCCAGCAGTGGCCTCAGCGCCGCGAGGGGGCCCCCCACCGGGGAGCTGTTTTTT; v_gene: TRBV6-1; d_gene: TRBD1; abundance: .; j_gene: TRBJ2-2
CDR3aa: CSASRGGSTDTQYF; CDR3nt: TGCAGTGCTAGTAGGGGAGGTAGCACAGATACGCAGTATTTT; v_gene: TRBV20-1; d_gene: .; abundance: .; j_gene: TRBJ2-3
CDR3aa: CASSVGKTSGVYEQYF; CDR3nt: TGTGCCAGCAGCGTAGGTAAAACTAGCGGGGTGTACGAGCAGTACTTC; v_gene: TRBV9; d_gene: TRBD2; abundance: .; j_gene: TRBJ2-7
CDR3aa: CASSLRSVATNEKLFF; CDR3nt: TGTGCCAGCAGTTTGAGGTCGGTTGCAACTAATGAAAAACTGTTTTTT; v_gene: TRBV27; d_gene: .; abundance: .; j_gene: TRBJ1-4
CDR3aa: CASSPVTGDGYTF; CDR3nt: TGTGCCAGCTCACCAGTGACAGGGGATGGCTACACCTTC; v_gene: TRBV18; d_gene: TRBD1; abundance: once; j_gene: TRBJ1-2
CDR3aa: CASSFDRIGYNEQFF; CDR3nt: TGTGCCAGCAGTTTCGATAGGATCGGCTACAATGAGCAGTTCTTC; v_gene: TRBV27; d_gene: .; abundance: .; j_gene: TRBJ2-1
CDR3aa: CASSLVGGRNQPQHF; CDR3nt: TGTGCCAGCAGCTTAGTTGGGGGGCGCAATCAGCCCCAGCATTTT; v_gene: TRBV7-8; d_gene: .; abundance: .; j_gene: TRBJ1-5
CDR3aa: CASSLSAGAGYEQYF; CDR3nt: TGTGCCAGCAGCTTGAGTGCGGGAGCAGGATATGAGCAGTACTTC; v_gene: TRBV5-6; d_gene: TRBD2; abundance: .; j_gene: TRBJ2-7
CDR3aa: CASSLEPGNTEAFF; CDR3nt: TGCGCCAGCAGCTTGGAACCAGGGAACACTGAAGCTTTCTTT; v_gene: TRBV5-1; d_gene: .; abundance: .; j_gene: TRBJ1-1
CDR3aa: CATSTWDRARYEQYF; CDR3nt: TGTGCCACCTCGACCTGGGACAGGGCCAGGTACGAGCAGTACTTC; v_gene: TRBV11-1; d_gene: TRBD1; abundance: .; j_gene: TRBJ2-7
CDR3aa: CASSPSPGSEAFF; CDR3nt: TGTGCCAGTAGTCCCTCGCCGGGCTCGGAAGCTTTCTTT; v_gene: TRBV19; d_gene: .; abundance: .; j_gene: TRBJ1-1
CDR3aa: CASSQGTSGGATDTQYF; CDR3nt: TGCGCCAGCAGCCAAGGGACTAGCGGGGGGGCCACAGATACGCAGTATTTT; v_gene: TRBV4-3; d_gene: TRBD2; abundance: .; j_gene: TRBJ2-3
CDR3aa: CASSYSPHWRGPFYNEQFF; CDR3nt: TGTGCCAGCAGTTACTCCCCCCATTGGCGGGGGCCCTTCTACAATGAGCAGTTCTTC; v_gene: TRBV6-2/TRBV6-3; d_gene: .; abundance: .; j_gene: TRBJ2-1
CDR3aa: CASSLEGVSNSPLHF; CDR3nt: TGTGCCAGCAGCCTCGAGGGGGTTTCGAACTCACCCCTCCACTTT; v_gene: TRBV28; d_gene: .; abundance: .; j_gene: TRBJ1-6
CDR3aa: CASSLFAGANEQYF; CDR3nt: TGTGCCAGCAGTTTATTCGCAGGGGCGAACGAGCAGTACTTC; v_gene: TRBV27; d_gene: .; abundance: .; j_gene: TRBJ2-7
CDR3aa: CASSDTQYF; CDR3nt: TGTGCCAGCAGTGATACGCAGTATTTT; v_gene: TRBV27; d_gene: .; abundance: .; j_gene: TRBJ2-3
CDR3aa: CASGTSGGRNEQFF; CDR3nt: TGTGCCAGCGGGACTAGCGGGGGGAGGAATGAGCAGTTCTTC; v_gene: TRBV28; d_gene: TRBD2; abundance: once; j_gene: TRBJ2-1
CDR3aa: CASSREQGPRGANVLTF; CDR3nt: TGCGCCAGCAGCCGAGAACAGGGGCCAAGGGGGGCCAACGTCCTGACTTTC; v_gene: TRBV4-3; d_gene: TRBD1; abundance: .; j_gene: TRBJ2-6
CDR3aa: CASSRTGLADNEQFF; CDR3nt: TGTGCCAGCAGCCGGACGGGACTAGCAGACAATGAGCAGTTCTTC; v_gene: TRBV13; d_gene: TRBD2; abundance: .; j_gene: TRBJ2-1
CDR3aa: CASFVASDTEAFF; CDR3nt: TGTGCCAGCTTTGTGGCCTCGGACACTGAAGCTTTCTTT; v_gene: TRBV6-6; d_gene: .; abundance: .; j_gene: TRBJ1-1
CDR3aa: CASSYSGRSSGELFF; CDR3nt: TGTGCCAGCAGTTACTCCGGCAGGTCAAGCGGGGAGCTGTTTTTT; v_gene: TRBV6-5; d_gene: .; abundance: .; j_gene: TRBJ2-2
CDR3aa: CASSPRLANTDTQYF; CDR3nt: TGTGCCAGCAGTCCTCGACTAGCGAACACAGATACGCAGTATTTT; v_gene: TRBV28; d_gene: TRBD2; abundance: .; j_gene: TRBJ2-3
CDR3aa: CASSEEGGNTEAFF; CDR3nt: TGTGCCAGCAGTGAAGAAGGGGGGAACACTGAAGCTTTCTTT; v_gene: TRBV2; d_gene: .; abundance: .; j_gene: TRBJ1-1
CDR3aa: CASSPGQGVGYTF; CDR3nt: TGCGCCAGCAGCCCGGGACAGGGTGTTGGCTACACCTTC; v_gene: TRBV5-1; d_gene: TRBD1; abundance: .; j_gene: TRBJ1-2
CDR3aa: CASSPRQGASGELFF; CDR3nt: TGTGCCAGCTCCCCTCGACAGGGGGCATCCGGGGAGCTGTTTTTT; v_gene: TRBV18; d_gene: TRBD1; abundance: .; j_gene: TRBJ2-2
CDR3aa: CASSLVQNSYEQYF; CDR3nt: TGTGCCAGCAGTCTAGTACAAAACTCCTACGAGCAGTACTTC; v_gene: TRBV28; d_gene: .; abundance: .; j_gene: TRBJ2-7
CDR3aa: CASSQEPNHNEQYF; CDR3nt: TGTGCCAGCAGCCAAGAACCCAACCATAACGAGCAGTACTTC; v_gene: TRBV4-2; d_gene: .; abundance: once; j_gene: TRBJ2-7
CDR3aa: CASSEADPYGYTF; CDR3nt: TGTGCCAGCAGTGAAGCGGACCCCTATGGCTACACCTTC; v_gene: TRBV2; d_gene: .; abundance: .; j_gene: TRBJ1-2
CDR3aa: CASSQGTAEQYF; CDR3nt: TGCGCCAGCAGCCAGGGTACCGCCGAGCAGTACTTC; v_gene: TRBV4-1; d_gene: .; abundance: once; j_gene: TRBJ2-7
CDR3aa: CASSYNGQDQETQYF; CDR3nt: TGTGCCAGCAGCTATAACGGACAGGACCAAGAGACCCAGTACTTC; v_gene: TRBV4-2; d_gene: TRBD1; abundance: .; j_gene: TRBJ2-5
CDR3aa: CASSEGGYGYTF; CDR3nt: TGCGCCAGCAGCGAGGGTGGTTATGGCTACACCTTC; v_gene: TRBV4-1; d_gene: .; abundance: .; j_gene: TRBJ1-2
CDR3aa: CASSQMGDEQFF; CDR3nt: TGTGCCAGCAGCCAGATGGGGGATGAGCAGTTCTTC; v_gene: TRBV3-1/TRBV3-2; d_gene: .; abundance: once; j_gene: TRBJ2-1
CDR3aa: CASSEAETQYF; CDR3nt: TGTGCCAGCAGTGAAGCGGAGACCCAGTACTTC; v_gene: TRBV2; d_gene: .; abundance: once; j_gene: TRBJ2-5
CDR3aa: CASSTGSAYEQYF; CDR3nt: TGTGCCAGCTCCACGGGCAGTGCCTACGAGCAGTACTTC; v_gene: TRBV6-5; d_gene: .; abundance: .; j_gene: TRBJ2-7
CDR3aa: CASSQAGRSDQPQHF; CDR3nt: TGTGCCAGCAGCCAAGCCGGACGGTCGGATCAGCCCCAGCATTTT; v_gene: TRBV4-2; d_gene: .; abundance: once; j_gene: TRBJ1-5
CDR3aa: CSASTRGGGQPQHF; CDR3nt: TGCAGTGCTAGTACCCGGGGAGGAGGTCAGCCCCAGCATTTT; v_gene: TRBV20-1; d_gene: .; abundance: .; j_gene: TRBJ1-5
CDR3aa: CATSRGGIFSYEQYF; CDR3nt: TGTGCCACCTCACGGGGCGGGATTTTCTCCTACGAGCAGTACTTC; v_gene: TRBV5-4; d_gene: .; abundance: few; j_gene: TRBJ2-7
CDR3aa: CASSPNIRNSPLHF; CDR3nt: TGTGCCAGCAGCCCTAATATCCGAAATTCACCCCTCCACTTT; v_gene: TRBV28; d_gene: .; abundance: .; j_gene: TRBJ1-6
CDR3aa: CASSLAGTGGRLEAFF; CDR3nt: TGTGCCAGCAGCTTAGCCGGGACAGGGGGCAGGCTTGAAGCTTTCTTT; v_gene: TRBV11-1; d_gene: TRBD1; abundance: .; j_gene: TRBJ1-1
CDR3aa: CASRGLSDEQFF; CDR3nt: TGTGCCAGCAGAGGACTCTCCGATGAGCAGTTCTTC; v_gene: TRBV6-5; d_gene: .; abundance: few; j_gene: TRBJ2-1
CDR3aa: CASRSTGAYEQYF; CDR3nt: TGTGCCAGCAGATCCACAGGGGCGTACGAGCAGTACTTC; v_gene: TRBV6-5; d_gene: TRBD1; abundance: .; j_gene: TRBJ2-7
CDR3aa: CASSPRQVGNSPLHF; CDR3nt: TGCGCCAGCAGCCCTCGGCAGGTGGGAAATTCACCCCTCCACTTT; v_gene: TRBV5-1; d_gene: .; abundance: few; j_gene: TRBJ1-6
CDR3aa: CASRQEYEQYF; CDR3nt: TGTGCCAGCAGACAGGAATACGAGCAGTACTTC; v_gene: TRBV2; d_gene: .; abundance: .; j_gene: TRBJ2-7
CDR3aa: CASCMTANTGELFF; CDR3nt: TGTGCCAGCTGCATGACCGCGAACACCGGGGAGCTGTTTTTT; v_gene: TRBV2; d_gene: .; abundance: .; j_gene: TRBJ2-2
CDR3aa: CASSHETMNTEAFF; CDR3nt: TGTGCCAGTAGTCACGAAACAATGAACACTGAAGCTTTCTTT; v_gene: TRBV19; d_gene: .; abundance: .; j_gene: TRBJ1-1
CDR3aa: CASSRTGVQETQYF; CDR3nt: TGTGCCAGTAGTCGGACAGGGGTCCAAGAGACCCAGTACTTC; v_gene: TRBV19; d_gene: TRBD1; abundance: .; j_gene: TRBJ2-5
CDR3aa: CASSATGLNTEAFF; CDR3nt: TGTGCCAGCAGCGCAACAGGGTTGAACACTGAAGCTTTCTTT; v_gene: TRBV7-9; d_gene: .; abundance: .; j_gene: TRBJ1-1
CDR3aa: CASRASTGFNQPQHF; CDR3nt: TGCGCCAGCAGGGCCAGTACAGGCTTCAATCAGCCCCAGCATTTT; v_gene: TRBV5-1; d_gene: .; abundance: .; j_gene: TRBJ1-5
CDR3aa: CASSPLAENTEAFF; CDR3nt: TGTGCCAGCTCACCACTGGCAGAGAACACTGAAGCTTTCTTT; v_gene: TRBV18; d_gene: .; abundance: .; j_gene: TRBJ1-1
CDR3aa: CASRSPGQGGDEQYF; CDR3nt: TGTGCCAGCAGATCACCGGGACAGGGTGGGGACGAGCAGTACTTC; v_gene: TRBV6-6; d_gene: TRBD1; abundance: few; j_gene: TRBJ2-7
CDR3aa: CASSGTFRTEAFF; CDR3nt: TGTGCCAGCAGCGGGACGTTCAGGACTGAAGCTTTCTTT; v_gene: TRBV12-3/TRBV12-4; d_gene: .; abundance: .; j_gene: TRBJ1-1